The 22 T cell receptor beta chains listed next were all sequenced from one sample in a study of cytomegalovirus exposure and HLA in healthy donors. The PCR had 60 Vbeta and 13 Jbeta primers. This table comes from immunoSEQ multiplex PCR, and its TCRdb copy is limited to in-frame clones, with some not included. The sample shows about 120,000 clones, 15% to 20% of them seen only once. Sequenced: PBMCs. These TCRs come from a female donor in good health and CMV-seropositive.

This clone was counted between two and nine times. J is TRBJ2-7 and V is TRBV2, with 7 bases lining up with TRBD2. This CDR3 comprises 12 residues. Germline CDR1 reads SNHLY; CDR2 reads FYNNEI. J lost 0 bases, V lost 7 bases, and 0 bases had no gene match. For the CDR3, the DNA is TGTGCCAGCACTAGCGGCTCCTACGAGCAGTACTTC. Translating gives CASTSGSYEQYF.

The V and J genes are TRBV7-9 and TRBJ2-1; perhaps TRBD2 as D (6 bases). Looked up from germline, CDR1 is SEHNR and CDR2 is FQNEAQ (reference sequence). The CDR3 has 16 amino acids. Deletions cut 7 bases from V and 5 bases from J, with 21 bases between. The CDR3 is CASTPRPVPGDNEQFF. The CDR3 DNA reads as TGTGCCAGCACCCCACGCCCGGTTCCGGGGGACAATGAGCAGTTCTTC.

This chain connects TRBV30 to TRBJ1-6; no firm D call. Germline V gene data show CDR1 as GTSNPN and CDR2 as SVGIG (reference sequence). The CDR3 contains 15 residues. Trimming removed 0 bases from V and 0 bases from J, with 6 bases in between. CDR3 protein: CAWSVGSSYNSPLHF. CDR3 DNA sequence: TGTGCCTGGAGTGTAGGGAGCTCCTATAATTCACCCCTCCACTTT.

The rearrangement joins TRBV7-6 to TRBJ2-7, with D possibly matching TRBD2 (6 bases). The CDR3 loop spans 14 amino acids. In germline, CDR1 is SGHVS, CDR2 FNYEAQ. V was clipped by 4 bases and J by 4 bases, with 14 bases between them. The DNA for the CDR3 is TGTGCCAGCAGCTCGGGGCGGGGTAGGTACGAGCAGTACTTC. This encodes CASSSGRGRYEQYF.

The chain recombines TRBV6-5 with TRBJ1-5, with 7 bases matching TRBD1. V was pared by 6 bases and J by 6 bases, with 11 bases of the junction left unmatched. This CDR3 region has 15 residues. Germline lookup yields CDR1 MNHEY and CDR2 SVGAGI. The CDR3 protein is CASSRKYRGGQPQHF. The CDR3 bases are TGTGCCAGCAGCCGAAAATACAGGGGAGGTCAGCCCCAGCATTTT.

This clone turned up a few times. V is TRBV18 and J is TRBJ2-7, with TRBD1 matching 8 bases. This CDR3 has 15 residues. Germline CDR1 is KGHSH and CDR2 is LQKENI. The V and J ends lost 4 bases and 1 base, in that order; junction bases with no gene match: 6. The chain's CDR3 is CASSLTTGVSYEQYF. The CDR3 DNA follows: TGTGCCAGCTCACTCACGACAGGGGTTTCCTACGAGCAGTACTTC.

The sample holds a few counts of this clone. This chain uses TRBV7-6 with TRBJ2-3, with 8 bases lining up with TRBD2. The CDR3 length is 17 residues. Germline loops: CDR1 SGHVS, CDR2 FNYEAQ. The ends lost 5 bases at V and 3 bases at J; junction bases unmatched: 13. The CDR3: CASSPITSGIGTDTQYF. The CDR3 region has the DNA TGTGCCAGCAGCCCAATAACTAGCGGCATTGGAACAGATACGCAGTATTTT.

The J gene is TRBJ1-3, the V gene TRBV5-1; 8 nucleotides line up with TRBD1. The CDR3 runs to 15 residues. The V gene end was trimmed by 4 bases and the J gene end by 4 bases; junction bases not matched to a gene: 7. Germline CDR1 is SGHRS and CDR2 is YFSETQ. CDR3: CASSPQGANGNTIYF. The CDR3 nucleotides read TGCGCCAGCAGCCCTCAGGGGGCGAACGGAAACACCATATATTTT.

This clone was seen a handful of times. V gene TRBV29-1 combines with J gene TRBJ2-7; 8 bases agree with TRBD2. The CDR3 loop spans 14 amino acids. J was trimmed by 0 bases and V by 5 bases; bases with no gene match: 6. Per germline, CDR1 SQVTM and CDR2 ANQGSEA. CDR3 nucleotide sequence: TGCAGCGTTTTGACTAGCGAGAGCTCCTACGAGCAGTACTTC. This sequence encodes CSVLTSESSYEQYF.

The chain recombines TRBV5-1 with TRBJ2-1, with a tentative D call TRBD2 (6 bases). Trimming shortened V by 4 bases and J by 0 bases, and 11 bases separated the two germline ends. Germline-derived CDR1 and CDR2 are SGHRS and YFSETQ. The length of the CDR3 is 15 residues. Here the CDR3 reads CASSPYGSSYNEQFF. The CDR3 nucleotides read TGCGCCAGCAGCCCCTACGGGAGCTCCTACAATGAGCAGTTCTTC.

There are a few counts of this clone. CDR3 DNA: TGTGCCAGCAAAAGGAAAAGAGGATACCAAGAGACCCAGTACTTC. It translates to CASKRKRGYQETQYF. The rearrangement joins TRBV5-8 to TRBJ2-5, with D unclear. Germline assignment: CDR1 SGHTS and CDR2 YDEGEE. CDR3 length: 15 residues. V gave up 6 bases and J gave up 0 bases, with 15 bases separating them.

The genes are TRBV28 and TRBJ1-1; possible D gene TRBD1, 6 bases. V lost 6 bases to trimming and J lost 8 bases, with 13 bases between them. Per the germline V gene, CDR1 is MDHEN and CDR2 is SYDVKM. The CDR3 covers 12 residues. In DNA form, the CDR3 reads TGTGCCAGCAGCGCCGTAGGACAGGAAGCTTTCTTT. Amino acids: CASSAVGQEAFF.

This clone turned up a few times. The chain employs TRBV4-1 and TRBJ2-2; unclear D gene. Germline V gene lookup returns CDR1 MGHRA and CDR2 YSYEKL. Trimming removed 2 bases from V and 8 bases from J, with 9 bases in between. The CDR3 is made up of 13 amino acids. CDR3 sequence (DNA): TGCGCCAGCAGCCAAATCCCAGCGGGGGAGCTGTTTTTT. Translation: CASSQIPAGELFF.

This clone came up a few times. The CDR3 DNA follows: TGCGCCAGCAGCCAAGTACAGGGGGCCGTTCGCGAGCAGTACTTC. It specifies CASSQVQGAVREQYF. J is TRBJ2-7 and V is TRBV4-1, with 9 bases matching TRBD1. The germline CDR1 and CDR2 sequences are MGHRA and YSYEKL. V gave up 1 base and J gave up 6 bases; unmatched junction bases: 7. The CDR3 contains 15 residues.

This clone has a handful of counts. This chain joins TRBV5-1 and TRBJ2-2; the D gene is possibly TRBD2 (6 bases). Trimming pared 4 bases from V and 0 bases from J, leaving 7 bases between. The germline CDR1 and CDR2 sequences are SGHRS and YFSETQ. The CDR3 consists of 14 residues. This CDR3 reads CASSRDSNTGELFF. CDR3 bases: TGCGCCAGCAGCCGGGACTCGAACACCGGGGAGCTGTTTTTT. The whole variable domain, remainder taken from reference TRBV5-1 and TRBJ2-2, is KAGVTQTPRYLIKTRGQQVTLSCSPISGHRSVSWYQQTPGQGLQFLFEYFSETQRNKGNFPGRFSGRQFSNSRSEMNVSTLELGDSALYLCASSRDSNTGELFFGEGSRLTVL.

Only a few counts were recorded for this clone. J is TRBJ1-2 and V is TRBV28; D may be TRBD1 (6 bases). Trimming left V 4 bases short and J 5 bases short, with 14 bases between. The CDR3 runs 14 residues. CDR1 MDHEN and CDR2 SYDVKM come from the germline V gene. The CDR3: CASSSAAGAYGYTF. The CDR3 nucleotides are TGTGCCAGCAGTTCTGCTGCGGGGGCTTATGGCTACACCTTC.

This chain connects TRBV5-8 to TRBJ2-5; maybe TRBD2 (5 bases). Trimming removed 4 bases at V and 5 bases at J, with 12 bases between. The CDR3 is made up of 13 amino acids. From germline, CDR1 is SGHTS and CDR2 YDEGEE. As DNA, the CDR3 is TGTGCCAGCAGCGAAACTAGATTGGAGACCCAGTACTTC. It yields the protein CASSETRLETQYF.

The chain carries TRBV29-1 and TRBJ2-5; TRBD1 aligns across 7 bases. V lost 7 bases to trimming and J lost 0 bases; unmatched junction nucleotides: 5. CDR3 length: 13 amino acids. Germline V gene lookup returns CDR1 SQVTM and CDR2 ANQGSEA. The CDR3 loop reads CSARGTDQETQYF. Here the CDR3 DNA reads TGCAGCGCGAGAGGGACAGACCAAGAGACCCAGTACTTC.

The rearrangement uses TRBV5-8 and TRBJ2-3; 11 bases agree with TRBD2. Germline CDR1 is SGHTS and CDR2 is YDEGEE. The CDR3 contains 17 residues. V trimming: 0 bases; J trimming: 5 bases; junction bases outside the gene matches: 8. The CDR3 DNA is TGTGCCAGCAGCTTGGATGGGACTAGCGGCTTTTTAGATACGCAGTATTTT. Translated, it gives CASSLDGTSGFLDTQYF.

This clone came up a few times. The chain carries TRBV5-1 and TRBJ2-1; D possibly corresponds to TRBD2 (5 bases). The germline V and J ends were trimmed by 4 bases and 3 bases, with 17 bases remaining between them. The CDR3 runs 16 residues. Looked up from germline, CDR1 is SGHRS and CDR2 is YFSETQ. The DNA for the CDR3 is TGCGCCAGCAGCACGGGTCTGGCGGGCCTCTACAATGAGCAGTTCTTC. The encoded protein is CASSTGLAGLYNEQFF.

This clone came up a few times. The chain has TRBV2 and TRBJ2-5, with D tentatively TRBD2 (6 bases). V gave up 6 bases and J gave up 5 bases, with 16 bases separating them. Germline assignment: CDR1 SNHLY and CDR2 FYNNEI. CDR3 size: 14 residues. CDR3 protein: CASRYYSRGETQYF. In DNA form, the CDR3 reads TGTGCCAGCAGATATTACAGCCGGGGGGAGACCCAGTACTTC.

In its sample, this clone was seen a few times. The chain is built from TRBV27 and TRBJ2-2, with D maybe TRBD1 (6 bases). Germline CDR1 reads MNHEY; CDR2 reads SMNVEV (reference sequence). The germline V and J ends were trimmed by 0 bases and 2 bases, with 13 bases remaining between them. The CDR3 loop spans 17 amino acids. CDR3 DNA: TGTGCCAGCAGTTTATCGGCTGTGACAGGAAACACCGGGGAGCTGTTTTTT. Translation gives CASSLSAVTGNTGELFF.